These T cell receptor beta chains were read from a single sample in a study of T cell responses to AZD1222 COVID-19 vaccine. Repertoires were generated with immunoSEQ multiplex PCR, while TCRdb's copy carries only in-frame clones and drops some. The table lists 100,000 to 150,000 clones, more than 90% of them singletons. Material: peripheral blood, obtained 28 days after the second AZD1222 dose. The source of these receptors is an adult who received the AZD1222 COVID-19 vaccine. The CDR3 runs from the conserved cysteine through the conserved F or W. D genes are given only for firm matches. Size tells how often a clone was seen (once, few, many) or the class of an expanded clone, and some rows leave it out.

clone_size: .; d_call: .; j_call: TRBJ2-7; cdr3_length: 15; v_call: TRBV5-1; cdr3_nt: TGCGCCAGCAGCTTCGGGGAATCCTCCTCCTACGAGCAGTACTTC; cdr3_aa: CASSFGESSSYEQYF
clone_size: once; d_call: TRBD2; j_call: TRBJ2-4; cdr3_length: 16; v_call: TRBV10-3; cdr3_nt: TGTGCCATCAGCCCCGGACTAGCGGGAGGTTGGAACATTCAGTACTTC; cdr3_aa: CAISPGLAGGWNIQYF
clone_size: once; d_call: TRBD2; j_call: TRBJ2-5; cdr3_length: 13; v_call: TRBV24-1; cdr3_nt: TGTGCCACCAGTGGGGGACTAGCGGAGACCCAGTACTTC; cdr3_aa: CATSGGLAETQYF
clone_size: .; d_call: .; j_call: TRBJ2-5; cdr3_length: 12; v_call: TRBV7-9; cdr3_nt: TGTGCCAGCAGCTTCGACAGGGAGACCCAGTACTTC; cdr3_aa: CASSFDRETQYF
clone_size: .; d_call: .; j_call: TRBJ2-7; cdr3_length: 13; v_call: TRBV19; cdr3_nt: TGTGCCAGTAGTATAGCTTTAGACGGAGAGCAGTACTTC; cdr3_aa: CASSIALDGEQYF
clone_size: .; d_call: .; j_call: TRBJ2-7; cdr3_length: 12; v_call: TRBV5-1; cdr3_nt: TGCGCCAGCAGCTTTACAGGGCGGGAGCAGTACTTC; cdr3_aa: CASSFTGREQYF
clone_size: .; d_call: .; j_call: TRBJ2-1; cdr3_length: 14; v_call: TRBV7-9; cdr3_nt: TGTGCCACCACCGCCGGGACAACCTACAATGAGCAGTTCTTC; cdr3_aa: CATTAGTTYNEQFF
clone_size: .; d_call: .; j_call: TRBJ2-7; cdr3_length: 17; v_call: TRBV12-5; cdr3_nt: TGTGCTAGTGGTTTGGCGGCGGGGGGACAGTCTATCTACGAGCAGTACTTC; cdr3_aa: CASGLAAGGQSIYEQYF
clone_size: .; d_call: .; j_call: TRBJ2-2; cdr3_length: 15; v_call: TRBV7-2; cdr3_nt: TGTGCCAGCAGCTTAGAGGGGAGGAACACCGGGGAGCTGTTTTTT; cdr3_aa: CASSLEGRNTGELFF
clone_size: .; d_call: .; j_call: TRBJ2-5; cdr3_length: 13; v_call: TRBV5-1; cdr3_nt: TGCGCCAGCAGCTTTTGGACCCAAGAGACCCAGTACTTC; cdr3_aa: CASSFWTQETQYF
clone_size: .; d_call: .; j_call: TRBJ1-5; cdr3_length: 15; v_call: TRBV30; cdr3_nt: TGTGCCTGGAGCAGGGGACGGAATAGCAATCAGCCCCAGCATTTT; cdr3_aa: CAWSRGRNSNQPQHF
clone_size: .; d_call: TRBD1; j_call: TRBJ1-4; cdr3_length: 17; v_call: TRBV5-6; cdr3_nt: TGTGCCAGCAGCTTGTTTCAGGGGGCGACGGTTTATGAAAAACTGTTTTTT; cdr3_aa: CASSLFQGATVYEKLFF
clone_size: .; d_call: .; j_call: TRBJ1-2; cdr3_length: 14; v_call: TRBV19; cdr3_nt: TGTGCCAGTAGTATGGAACAGCGAAGCTATGGCTACACCTTC; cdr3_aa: CASSMEQRSYGYTF
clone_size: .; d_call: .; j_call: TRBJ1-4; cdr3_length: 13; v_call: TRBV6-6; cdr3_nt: TGTGCCAGCAGCCTCGACGGTTATGAAAAACTGTTTTTT; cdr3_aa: CASSLDGYEKLFF
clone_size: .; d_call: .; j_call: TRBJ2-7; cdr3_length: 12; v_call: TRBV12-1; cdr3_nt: TGTGCCAGCAGCTTAAAAGAGTACGAGCAGTACTTC; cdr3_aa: CASSLKEYEQYF
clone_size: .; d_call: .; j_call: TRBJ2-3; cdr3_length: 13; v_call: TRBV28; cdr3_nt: TGTGCCAGCAGGGGGGGTGGCGGTGGTACGCAGTATTTT; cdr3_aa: CASRGGGGGTQYF
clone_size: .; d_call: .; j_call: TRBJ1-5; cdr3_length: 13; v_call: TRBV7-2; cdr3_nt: TGTGCCAGCGGCAAACATAGCAATCAGCCCCAGCATTTT; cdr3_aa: CASGKHSNQPQHF
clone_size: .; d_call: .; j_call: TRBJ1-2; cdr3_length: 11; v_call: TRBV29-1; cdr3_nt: TGCAGCGTTGCACAGAACTATGGCTACACCTTC; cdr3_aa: CSVAQNYGYTF
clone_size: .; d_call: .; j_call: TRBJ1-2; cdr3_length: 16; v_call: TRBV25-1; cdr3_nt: TGTGCCAGCAGTGAATTTTCTACGACAAGCATCTATGGCTACACCTTC; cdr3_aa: CASSEFSTTSIYGYTF
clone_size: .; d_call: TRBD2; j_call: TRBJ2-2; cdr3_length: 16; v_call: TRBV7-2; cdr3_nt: TGTGCCAGCAGCCTGGGGAGACTAGCGCAAACCGGGGAGCTGTTTTTT; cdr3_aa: CASSLGRLAQTGELFF
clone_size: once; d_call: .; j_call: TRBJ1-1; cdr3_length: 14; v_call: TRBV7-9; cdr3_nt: TGTGCCAGCAGCAATATACCGAAGAACACTGAAGCTTTCTTT; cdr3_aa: CASSNIPKNTEAFF
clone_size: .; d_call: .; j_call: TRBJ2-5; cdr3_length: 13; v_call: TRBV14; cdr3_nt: TGTGCCAGCAGCCAAGAAGGGGGACGGGCCCAGTACTTC; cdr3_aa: CASSQEGGRAQYF
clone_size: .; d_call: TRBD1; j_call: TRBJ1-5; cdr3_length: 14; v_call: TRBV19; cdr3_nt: TGTGCCAGTAGCGACAGGGGAGGGAATCAGCCCCAGCATTTT; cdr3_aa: CASSDRGGNQPQHF
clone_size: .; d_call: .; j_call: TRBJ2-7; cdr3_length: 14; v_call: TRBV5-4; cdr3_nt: TGTGCCAGCAGCACGGGGGGCGCCTCCTACGAGCAGTACTTC; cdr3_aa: CASSTGGASYEQYF
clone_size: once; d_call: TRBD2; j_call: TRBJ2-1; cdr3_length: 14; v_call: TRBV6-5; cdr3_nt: TGTGCCAGCAGTTACTCGACTAGCGGGGGGGCCCGATTCTTC; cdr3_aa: CASSYSTSGGARFF
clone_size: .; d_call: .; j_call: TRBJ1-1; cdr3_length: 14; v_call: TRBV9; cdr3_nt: TGTGCCAGCAGCTCCCAGCCGGAGAACACTGAAGCTTTCTTT; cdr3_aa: CASSSQPENTEAFF
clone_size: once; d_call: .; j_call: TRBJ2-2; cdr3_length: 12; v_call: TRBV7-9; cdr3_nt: TGTGCCAGCAGCCGGCCACCCGGGGAGCTGTTTTTT; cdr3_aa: CASSRPPGELFF
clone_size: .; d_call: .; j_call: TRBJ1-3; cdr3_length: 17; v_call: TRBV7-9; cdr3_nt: TGTGCCAGCAGCTCCAGGAGGACGGTGAGCTCTGGAAACACCATATATTTT; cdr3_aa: CASSSRRTVSSGNTIYF
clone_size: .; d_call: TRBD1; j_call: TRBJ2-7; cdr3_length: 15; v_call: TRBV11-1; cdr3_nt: TGTGCCAGCAGCTTAGCGGGACAGAGCTCGATAGAGCAGTACTTC; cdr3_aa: CASSLAGQSSIEQYF
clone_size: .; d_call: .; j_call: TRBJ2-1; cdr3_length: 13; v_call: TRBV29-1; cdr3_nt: TGCAGCGTTGAAGAATCCCTCTACAATGAGCAGTTCTTC; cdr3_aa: CSVEESLYNEQFF
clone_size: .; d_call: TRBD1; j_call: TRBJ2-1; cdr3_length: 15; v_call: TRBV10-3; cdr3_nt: TGTGCCATCAGTGAACCCGGGACAGGGGGAAATGAGCAGTTCTTC; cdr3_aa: CAISEPGTGGNEQFF
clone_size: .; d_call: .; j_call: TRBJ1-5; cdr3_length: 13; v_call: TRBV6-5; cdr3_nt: TGTGCCAGCAGTTACTTGGGGAATCAGCCCCAGCATTTT; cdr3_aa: CASSYLGNQPQHF
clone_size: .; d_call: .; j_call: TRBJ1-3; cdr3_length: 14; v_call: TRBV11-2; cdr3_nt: TGTGCCAGCGGCCTCCGAATCTCTGGAAACACCATATATTTT; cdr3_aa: CASGLRISGNTIYF
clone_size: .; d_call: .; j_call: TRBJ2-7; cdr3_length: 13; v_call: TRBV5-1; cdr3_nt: TGCGCCAGCAGGGATCCCAACTCCTACGAGCAGTACTTC; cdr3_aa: CASRDPNSYEQYF
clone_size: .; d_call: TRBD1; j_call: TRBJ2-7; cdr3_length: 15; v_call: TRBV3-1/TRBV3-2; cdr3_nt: TGTGCCAGCAGCCAGGTGGACAGGGATCCCTACGAGCAGTACTTC; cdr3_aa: CASSQVDRDPYEQYF
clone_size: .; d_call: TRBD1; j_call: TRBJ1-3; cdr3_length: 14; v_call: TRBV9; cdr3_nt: TGTGCCAGCAGCCCACAGGGGGTTGGAAACACCATATATTTT; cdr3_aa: CASSPQGVGNTIYF
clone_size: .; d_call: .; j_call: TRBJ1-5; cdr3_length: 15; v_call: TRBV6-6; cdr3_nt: TGTGCCAGCACCGAGGGGCCACTTCGCAATCAGCCCCAGCATTTT; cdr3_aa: CASTEGPLRNQPQHF
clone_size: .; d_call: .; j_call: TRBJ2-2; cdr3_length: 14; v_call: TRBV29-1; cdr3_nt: TGCAGCGTCGAGTCGAGCAAGGGGGCCGGGGAGCTGTTTTTT; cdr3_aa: CSVESSKGAGELFF
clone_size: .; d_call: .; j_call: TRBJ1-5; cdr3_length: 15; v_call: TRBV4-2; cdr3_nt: TGTGCCAGCACCCCGATGGTGAATAGCAATCAGCCCCAGCATTTT; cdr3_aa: CASTPMVNSNQPQHF
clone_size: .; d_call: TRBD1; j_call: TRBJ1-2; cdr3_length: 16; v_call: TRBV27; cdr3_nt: TGTGCCAGCAGTTCGCCGGGACAGCAATCTGTCTATGGCTACACCTTC; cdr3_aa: CASSSPGQQSVYGYTF
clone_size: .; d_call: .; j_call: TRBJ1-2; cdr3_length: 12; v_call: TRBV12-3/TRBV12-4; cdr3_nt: TGTGCCAGCACCCCCTCAGGGCATGGCTACACCTTC; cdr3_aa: CASTPSGHGYTF
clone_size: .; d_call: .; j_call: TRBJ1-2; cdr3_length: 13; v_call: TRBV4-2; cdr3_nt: TGTGCCAGCAGCCAAGAGGGGGGGTCTGGCTACACCTTC; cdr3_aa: CASSQEGGSGYTF
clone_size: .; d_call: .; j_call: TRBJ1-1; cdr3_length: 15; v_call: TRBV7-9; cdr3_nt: TGTGCCAGCAGCTTAGGTCAGGTCAGGGGCACTGAAGCTTTCTTT; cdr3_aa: CASSLGQVRGTEAFF
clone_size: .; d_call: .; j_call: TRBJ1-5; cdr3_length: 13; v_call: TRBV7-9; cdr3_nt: TGTGCCAGCAGCTTAGGGGAGTATCAGCCCCAGCATTTT; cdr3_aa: CASSLGEYQPQHF
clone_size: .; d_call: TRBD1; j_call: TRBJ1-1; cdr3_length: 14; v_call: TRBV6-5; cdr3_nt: TGTGCCAGCACCCCAACAGGGGAGGGGACTGAAGCTTTCTTT; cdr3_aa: CASTPTGEGTEAFF
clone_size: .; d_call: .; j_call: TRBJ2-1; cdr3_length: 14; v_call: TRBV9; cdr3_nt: TGTGCCAGCAGCGTAGGCCAGGGGTACAATGAGCAGTTCTTC; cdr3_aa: CASSVGQGYNEQFF
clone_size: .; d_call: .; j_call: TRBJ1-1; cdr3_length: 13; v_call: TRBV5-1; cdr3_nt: TGCGCCAGCAGCTTGTCGGGGGATACTGAAGCTTTCTTT; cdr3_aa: CASSLSGDTEAFF